These T cell receptor beta chains were read from a single sample in a study of CD8+ T cells in alopecia areata. Using immunoSEQ multiplex PCR, the repertoire was profiled, and TCRdb retains in-frame clones only, with some absent. The sample consists of approximately 100,000 clones, about 40% of them appearing once. Specimen: CD4+ T cells sorted from blood. These receptors originate from a human donor with alopecia areata. The CDR3 runs from the conserved cysteine through the conserved F or W. D genes are given only for firm matches. Clone size is not always given. Where it is, it says once, few, many or a class for expanded clones.

size: NA; D: NA; V: TRBV18; J: TRBJ2-7; DNA: TGCGCCAGCTCACCACGAGGACTGATCACAGGATCCGAGCAGTACTTC; CDR3: CASSPRGLITGSEQYF
size: NA; D: NA; V: TRBV4-3; J: TRBJ2-4; DNA: TGCGCCAGCAGCCAAGCTCAGGACAGCAACATTCAGTACTTC; CDR3: CASSQAQDSNIQYF
size: NA; D: TRBD2; V: TRBV7-2; J: TRBJ2-2; DNA: TGTGCCAGCAGCTTAGCACTAGCGGGGAACACCGGGGAGCTGTTTTTT; CDR3: CASSLALAGNTGELFF
size: NA; D: NA; V: TRBV29-1; J: TRBJ2-5; DNA: TGCAGCGTTGGACTCAACCCTCAAGAGACCCAGTACTTC; CDR3: CSVGLNPQETQYF
size: NA; D: NA; V: TRBV18; J: TRBJ1-1; DNA: TGTGCCAGCTCGCCCCGGGCAGGGGACAAGAACACTGAAGCTTTCTTT; CDR3: CASSPRAGDKNTEAFF
size: NA; D: NA; V: TRBV29-1; J: TRBJ2-5; DNA: TGCAGCGTCCAGGACACGCCTGGGGAGACCCAGTACTTC; CDR3: CSVQDTPGETQYF
size: few; D: TRBD1; V: TRBV29-1; J: TRBJ2-7; DNA: TGCAGCGTTGGGACAGGCTCCTACGAGCAGTACTTC; CDR3: CSVGTGSYEQYF
size: few; D: TRBD2; V: TRBV29-1; J: TRBJ2-2; DNA: TGCAGCGTTGACCAGCGGGGAAACACCGGGGAGCTGTTTTTT; CDR3: CSVDQRGNTGELFF
size: NA; D: NA; V: TRBV5-1; J: TRBJ2-4; DNA: TGCGCCAGCAGCTGGACGGGGGTCCGGGGAAACATTCAGTACTTC; CDR3: CASSWTGVRGNIQYF
size: NA; D: NA; V: TRBV28; J: TRBJ2-1; DNA: TGTGCCAGCAGTTTACGGTACAATGAGCAGTTCTTC; CDR3: CASSLRYNEQFF
size: NA; D: NA; V: TRBV30; J: TRBJ1-1; DNA: TGTGCCTGGAGTGGACGGAGGGGGACTGAAGCTTTCTTT; CDR3: CAWSGRRGTEAFF
size: NA; D: NA; V: TRBV28; J: TRBJ2-3; DNA: TGTGCCAGCAGTTTTGGTGGGAACACAGATACGCAGTATTTT; CDR3: CASSFGGNTDTQYF
size: NA; D: NA; V: TRBV30; J: TRBJ1-2; DNA: TGTGCCTGTATCCCGGGACACCAAAACTATGGCTACACCTTC; CDR3: CACIPGHQNYGYTF
size: NA; D: NA; V: TRBV11-2; J: TRBJ2-6; DNA: TGTGCCAGCAGCTTCCCCCAGGGGGGCCTCTCTGGGGCCAACGTCCTGACTTTC; CDR3: CASSFPQGGLSGANVLTF
size: NA; D: NA; V: TRBV29-1; J: TRBJ2-7; DNA: TGCAGCGTTGAAGCGGCCCTTCTCCACGAGCAGTACTTC; CDR3: CSVEAALLHEQYF
size: NA; D: TRBD1; V: TRBV29-1; J: TRBJ1-2; DNA: TGCAGCGTTGGTGACAGGGTCTACACCTTC; CDR3: CSVGDRVYTF
size: NA; D: TRBD2; V: TRBV6-5; J: TRBJ2-3; DNA: TGTGCCAGCACCCAGCGGGGGGCCACAGATACGCAGTATTTT; CDR3: CASTQRGATDTQYF